The rows below give T cell receptor beta chains drawn from one sample of a study of graft-versus-host responses after intestinal transplantation. The protocol was immunoSEQ multiplex PCR, while the TCRdb copy is restricted to in-frame clones and leaves out a portion. In the table there are 8,000 to 9,000 clones, more than 30% of which are singletons. The material was alloreactive CD4+ T cells from a mixed lymphocyte reaction culture, obtained before intestinal transplant. The receptors come from a human patient who received an intestinal transplant. Both conserved end residues are part of each CDR3. D genes are given only for firm matches. For some rows the clone size is stated as once, few or many, or as a class when expanded; others skip it.

>TRBD1|TRBV28|TRBJ1-2|-
CATGGGGYTF
TGTGCCACTGGAGGGGGCGGCTACACCTTC
>-|TRBV5-1|TRBJ1-4|-
CASSLGAGPGPRSEKLFF
TGCGCCAGCAGCCTTGGCGCGGGTCCAGGCCCGCGTAGCGAAAAACTGTTTTTT
>-|TRBV11-2|TRBJ2-7|medium-sized
CASSHVHEQYF
TGTGCCAGCAGTCATGTCCACGAGCAGTACTTC
>TRBD1|TRBV11-1|TRBJ2-3|medium-sized
CASSLGGGQASTDTQYF
TGTGCCAGCAGCTTAGGAGGCGGACAGGCTAGCACAGATACGCAGTATTTT
>TRBD2|TRBV7-7|TRBJ2-7|few
CASSRGGSSYEQYF
TGTGCTAGCAGCCGGGGGGGGAGCTCCTACGAGCAGTACTTC
>TRBD1|TRBV6-4|TRBJ2-3|-
CASNLRTGPADTQYF
TGTGCCAGCAACCTTAGGACAGGGCCGGCAGATACGCAGTATTTT
>-|TRBV28|TRBJ1-5|medium-sized
CASSLDSNQPQHF
TGTGCCAGCAGCCTAGATAGCAATCAGCCCCAGCATTTT
>TRBD1|TRBV5-5|TRBJ1-5|-
CASSPGQGASNQPQHF
TGTGCCAGCAGCCCGGGACAGGGGGCAAGCAATCAGCCCCAGCATTTT
>-|TRBV7-9|TRBJ1-2|-
CASSLALRESVYGYTF
TGTGCCAGCAGCTTAGCCCTCAGGGAAAGTGTCTATGGCTACACCTTC
>TRBD1|TRBV6-1|TRBJ2-1|-
CASRSTGGNEQFF
TGTGCCAGCCGATCTACAGGGGGCAATGAGCAGTTCTTC